Sequencing of this T cell receptor beta chain was carried out in a study of cytomegalovirus exposure and HLA in healthy donors. Whole-study results and caveats: Overall, around 150 TCR beta chains were annotated as cytomegalovirus-associated.

Details on this clone: As yet, its antigen is unknown.

The repertoire was sequenced with immunoSEQ multiplex PCR; TCRdb's copy has only in-frame clones and lacks some. The sample has hundreds of thousands of clones; 87% are singletons. Sample: PBMCs. This receptor was identified in a man aged 18 to 29 in good health and CMV-seropositive.

The CDR3 DNA is TGTGCCAGCAGCCTCATCACCAGTCGCGCGTACACCTTC. Its protein product is CASSLITSRAYTF. This chain connects TRBV5-4 to TRBJ1-2, with D unresolved. Germline lookup yields CDR1 SGHNT and CDR2 YYREEE (reference sequence). Deletions cut 4 bases from V and 11 bases from J, with 18 bases between. CDR3 length: 13 residues.